These T cell receptor beta chains were read from a single sample in a study of monozygotic twins with inflammatory bowel disease. Reanalyzing the 5' RACE reads, TCRdb keeps one entry per CDR3 protein, without DNA. The sample has some 160,000 distinct CDR3 sequences, and its top ten clones hold approximately 7%. The specimen sequenced was blood. The receptors shown here come from a human donor with ulcerative colitis or Crohn's disease, or a healthy co-twin of an affected twin (not recorded which). The CDR3 runs from the conserved cysteine through the conserved F or W.

TRBV4-1	TRBJ1-1	CASRGQNTEAFF
TRBV7-2	TRBJ2-1	CASSSWDRGIDEQFF
TRBV20-1	TRBJ1-4	CSTRSNEKLFF
TRBV11-2	TRBJ1-6	CASSVTDNSPLHF
TRBV7-6	TRBJ2-7	CASSTLDRGYEQYF
TRBV29-1	TRBJ1-4	CSVTTGRGAVGKLFF
TRBV18	TRBJ2-5	CASSQTGETQYF
TRBV29-1	TRBJ2-2	CSVGLTGELFF
TRBV19	TRBJ2-4	CASSIRWAGLALAKNIQYF
TRBV12-3/TRBV12-4	TRBJ1-6	CASSKTPTDGSPLHF
TRBV3-1	TRBJ2-3	CASSQVDATDTQYF
TRBV14	TRBJ1-6	CASSLGSDNSPLHF
TRBV28	TRBJ1-2	CASSPTGGERGYTF
TRBV12-3/TRBV12-4	TRBJ1-1	CASTLMGGTEAFF
TRBV19	TRBJ2-1	CASSIGGRAGNEQFF
TRBV6-4	TRBJ2-3	CASSERLAGGRSTDTQYF
TRBV20-1	TRBJ2-3	CSAHLLAGSTDTQYF
TRBV29-1	TRBJ2-1	CSVEKAGLTYNEQFF
TRBV28	TRBJ2-5	CASGSGSALETQYF
TRBV12-3/TRBV12-4	TRBJ2-4	CASREGGAKNIQYF
TRBV20-1	TRBJ2-7	CSALLPGAGKLAYEQYF
TRBV7-6	TRBJ1-1	CASSLRDFSEAFF
TRBV5-1	TRBJ2-2	CASSSGGTANTGELFF
TRBV6-1	TRBJ1-3	CASSETSYSGNTIYF
TRBV5-1	TRBJ1-2	CASSLGRSRVWEANYGYTF
TRBV28	TRBJ1-2	CASKDRALYGYTF
TRBV7-2	TRBJ1-4	CASSLTATNEKLFF
TRBV20-1	TRBJ1-6	CSAPSSRGSINSPLHF
TRBV29-1	TRBJ2-5	CSVRLVQETQYF
TRBV20-1	TRBJ1-5	CSASPGQVYQPQHF
TRBV5-1	TRBJ2-1	CASSLGDQQFF
TRBV5-8	TRBJ2-5	CASSFRGGRSRETQYF
TRBV20-1	TRBJ2-3	CSAREAGGPTDTQYF
TRBV5-1	TRBJ2-7	CASSLGDRGTYEQYF
TRBV12-3/TRBV12-4	TRBJ2-1	CASSFRGGPPYNEQFF
TRBV7-8	TRBJ2-4	CASSLVAKNIQYF
TRBV5-4	TRBJ2-5	CASSGRGAQETQYF
TRBV29-1	TRBJ2-3	CSVEDLADETDTQYF
TRBV27	TRBJ2-7	CASRQGFDEQYF
TRBV5-1	TRBJ1-4	CASRADSTNEKLFF
TRBV7-7	TRBJ2-2	CASSPGPVNTGELFF
TRBV5-1	TRBJ2-2	CASSPSSGSSPGELFF